The 25 T cell receptor beta chains in this list originate from one sample, sequenced in a study of blood T cell repertoires in COVID-19. The table came from immunoSEQ multiplex PCR; TCRdb's copy has only in-frame clones and leaves some out. This table holds approximately 82,000 clones, around 94% found once. The sample was peripheral blood. Every receptor here comes from a woman aged 60 to 75 with active COVID-19.

The V call is TRBV10-3, the J call TRBJ2-3; D is unresolved. Germline CDR1 and CDR2: ENHRY and SYGVKD. The CDR3 consists of 11 residues. Trimming pared 4 bases from V and 5 bases from J, leaving 4 bases between. The CDR3 coding sequence is TGTGCCATCAGTGTCCGAGATACGCAGTATTTT. Translation gives CAISVRDTQYF.

The chain links TRBV6-2 or TRBV6-3 to TRBJ1-2; TRBD1 matches at 10 bases. Unmatched junction bases numbered 9, after V lost 6 bases and J lost 8 bases. This CDR3 is built from 14 residues. CDR1 MNHEY and CDR2 SVGEGT come from the germline V gene. CDR3 residues: CASSLGQGTFGYTF. The CDR3, as DNA: TGTGCCAGCAGCCTGGGACAGGGGACTTTCGGCTACACCTTC.

V usage is TRBV6-5 and J usage is TRBJ1-5, with a weak D call TRBD1 (6 bases). V lost 5 bases and J lost 0, with 11 bases in between. The CDR3 totals 15 residues. Germline loops: CDR1 MNHEY, CDR2 SVGAGI. The CDR3 region is CASSPSTGSNQPQHF. The CDR3 DNA is TGTGCCAGCAGTCCCTCGACAGGTAGCAATCAGCCCCAGCATTTT.

The gene calls are TRBV19 and TRBJ1-4; the match to TRBD1 covers 10 bases. Losses at the gene ends were 6 bases for V and 8 bases for J; bases not matched to a gene: 3. The germline V gene has CDR1 LNHDA and CDR2 SQIVND (reference sequence). The CDR3 contains 13 residues. The CDR3 here is CASRGTGDEKLFF. The DNA for the CDR3 is TGTGCCAGTAGAGGGACAGGGGACGAAAAACTGTTTTTT.

The count of this clone is one. The chain links TRBV19 to TRBJ2-7; 8 nucleotides align to TRBD1. Trimming at V came to 6 bases and at J to 2 bases, leaving 6 bases not matched to a gene. The CDR3 sequence is 14 residues long. CDR1 is LNHDA and CDR2 is SQIVND in the germline V gene (reference sequence). CDR3 nucleotide sequence: TGTGCCAGTAGCTTGGACAGGGCGACCTACGAGCAGTACTTC. This sequence encodes CASSLDRATYEQYF.

Only one count was recorded for this clone. V usage is TRBV10-2 and J usage is TRBJ1-2; no clear D. Trimming removed 2 bases at V and 3 bases at J, with 4 bases between. The CDR3 length is 12 residues. Per germline, CDR1 WSHSY and CDR2 SAAADI. This CDR3 is CASSEGYYGYTF. DNA of the CDR3: TGCGCCAGCAGTGAGGGCTACTATGGCTACACCTTC.

This clone has only a few counts. This sequence joins TRBV12-5 and TRBJ1-5; D remains unclear. The length of the CDR3 is 16 residues. Trimming took off 1 base at V and 2 bases at J, with 12 bases between the two ends. Germline CDR1 is LGHNT and CDR2 is FRNRAP. This chain's CDR3 is CASGLGLTVGNQPQHF. CDR3 nucleotides: TGTGCTAGTGGTTTGGGCCTAACAGTGGGCAATCAGCCCCAGCATTTT.

The rearrangement links TRBV30 to TRBJ2-4, with no clear D. The CDR3 extends over 15 amino acids. Per the germline V gene, CDR1 is GTSNPN and CDR2 is SVGIG (reference sequence). Deletions cut 5 bases from V and 1 base from J, with 15 bases between. CDR3 sequence reads: CAWRSGFSAKNIQYF. The CDR3 coding sequence is TGTGCCTGGCGTTCAGGATTTTCGGCCAAAAACATTCAGTACTTC.

V is TRBV28 and J is TRBJ1-2; 9 bases are shared with TRBD1. CDR3 length: 15 residues. V lost 2 bases and J lost 4; bases outside the gene matches: 5. The germline gives CDR1 MDHEN, CDR2 SYDVKM. The CDR3 here is CASSLNTGGPYGYTF. The CDR3 DNA reads as TGTGCCAGCAGTTTAAACACAGGGGGCCCCTATGGCTACACCTTC.

The genes are TRBV6-2 or TRBV6-3 and TRBJ1-1, with D possibly TRBD1 on 6 matching bases. Trimming took off 4 bases at V and 3 bases at J, with 12 bases between the two ends. Germline V gene data show CDR1 as MNHEY and CDR2 as SVGEGT. The CDR3 covers 14 residues. This chain's CDR3 is CASSFLDSYTEAFF. DNA for the CDR3: TGTGCCAGCAGTTTTTTGGACAGCTACACTGAAGCTTTCTTT.

The chain couples TRBV5-1 to TRBJ1-2, with D uncertain. Germline-derived CDR1 and CDR2 are SGHRS and YFSETQ. V lost 0 bases and J lost 0, with 12 bases in between. This CDR3 spans 16 amino acids. The CDR3 region is CASSLDSTAANYGYTF. In DNA, the CDR3 is TGCGCCAGCAGCTTGGACTCGACCGCGGCTAACTATGGCTACACCTTC.

This clone was found once. CDR3 region: CSVQNGVDTEAFF. CDR3 sequence (DNA): TGCAGCGTACAGAACGGGGTGGACACTGAAGCTTTCTTT. The chain joins TRBV29-1 to TRBJ1-1, with D hard to call. The length of the CDR3 is 13 residues. V was shortened by 6 bases and J by 3 bases, with 14 bases between the two germline ends. Germline V gene data show CDR1 as SQVTM and CDR2 as ANQGSEA.

The chain employs TRBV10-2 and TRBJ2-6, with D possibly matching TRBD2 (5 bases). The CDR3 runs 17 residues. The germline V gene encodes CDR1 WSHSY and CDR2 SAAADI. V was pared by 7 bases and J by 0 bases, with 16 bases between. The CDR3 DNA sequence: TGCGCCAGCACCAATCGGGAAGGCTTCTCTGGGGCCAACGTCCTGACTTTC. Translating it yields CASTNREGFSGANVLTF.

The chain has TRBV9 and TRBJ1-5; the D gene is possibly TRBD1 (5 bases). Germline-derived CDR1 and CDR2 are SGDLS and YYNGEE. Trimming took off 7 bases at V and 0 bases at J, with 8 bases between the two ends. The CDR3 has 13 amino acids. CDR3 amino acids: CASGADSNQPQHF. For the CDR3, the DNA is TGTGCCAGCGGGGCCGATAGCAATCAGCCCCAGCATTTT. The full variable domain, rest sourced from reference TRBV9 and TRBJ1-5, is DSGVTQTPKHLITATGQRVTLRCSPRSGDLSVYWYQQSLDQGLQFLIQYYNGEERAKGNILERFSAQQFPDLHSELNLSSLELGDSALYFCASGADSNQPQHFGDGTRLSIL.

The chain employs TRBV27 and TRBJ1-1; D unresolved. V dropped 6 bases and J dropped 0 bases, with 5 bases sitting between them. The CDR3 is made up of 12 amino acids. CDR1 MNHEY and CDR2 SMNVEV come from the germline V gene (reference sequence). The CDR3 loop reads CASRQLNTEAFF. CDR3 nucleotide sequence: TGTGCCAGCAGACAGCTGAACACTGAAGCTTTCTTT.

CDR3 bases: TGCGCCAGCAGGACGGAGAACTATGGCTACACCTTC. Its protein is CASRTENYGYTF. The chain has TRBV5-1 and TRBJ1-2, with unresolved D. The CDR3 covers 12 residues. Germline V CDR1 and CDR2: SGHRS, YFSETQ. Trimming removed 5 bases from V and 2 bases from J, with 7 bases in between.

This chain connects TRBV7-8 to TRBJ2-7, with 9 bases fitting TRBD1. Germline V gene data show CDR1 as SGHVS and CDR2 as FQNEAQ. The trim removed 4 bases at V and 6 bases at J, leaving 4 bases unmatched. The CDR3 is 13 residues long. The CDR3 spells CASSWTGAGEQYF. As DNA, the CDR3 is TGTGCCAGCAGCTGGACAGGGGCCGGCGAGCAGTACTTC.

CDR3 loop: CSAGLAGGLELFF. As DNA, the CDR3 is TGCAGCGCTGGACTAGCGGGGGGTCTGGAGCTGTTTTTT. The chain carries TRBV29-1 and TRBJ2-2, with TRBD2 identical over 14 bases. Germline V gives CDR1 SQVTM, CDR2 ANQGSEA. Germline trimming cut 7 bases from V and 10 bases from J; bases unmatched to any gene: 5. This CDR3 is 13 amino acids long.

The gene calls are TRBV5-6 and TRBJ2-1, with 9 bases that match TRBD2. This CDR3 is built from 15 residues. The V and J ends lost 3 bases and 4 bases, in that order; junction bases with no gene match: 5. Germline CDR1 is SGHDT and CDR2 is YYEEEE. CDR3 sequence: CASSSGLAGYNEQFF. DNA for the CDR3: TGTGCCAGCAGCTCGGGACTAGCTGGATACAATGAGCAGTTCTTC.

The chain is built from TRBV6-1 and TRBJ1-4, with unresolved D. The germline V gene has CDR1 MNHNS and CDR2 SASEGT. CDR3 length: 16 residues. V was cut by 3 bases and J by 0 bases, with 11 bases left in between. CDR3 DNA: TGTGCCAGCAGTGACCTAGCGGCGGCAACTAATGAAAAACTGTTTTTT. It yields the protein CASSDLAAATNEKLFF.

The V and J genes are TRBV7-9 and TRBJ2-7, with D possibly TRBD1 on 6 matching bases. Germline CDR1 and CDR2: SEHNR and FQNEAQ (reference sequence). The V end was cut by 5 bases, the J end by 7 bases, with 21 bases between. CDR3 length equals 15 residues. CDR3 residues: CASSPDLKQGLEQYF. The CDR3 region has the DNA TGTGCCAGCAGCCCTGACCTTAAACAGGGTCTTGAGCAGTACTTC.

The chain is built from TRBV5-6 and TRBJ2-7; TRBD1 might be the D (6 bases). V was pared by 0 bases and J by 2 bases, with 12 bases between. This CDR3 is 15 amino acids long. Germline CDR1 reads SGHDT; CDR2 reads YYEEEE. CDR3 amino acids: CASSLGGLGAYEQYF. Here the CDR3 DNA reads TGTGCCAGCAGCTTGGGGGGGCTGGGTGCCTACGAGCAGTACTTC.

J is TRBJ1-2 and V is TRBV10-3, with D possibly matching TRBD1 (6 bases). This CDR3 has 12 residues. Germline-derived CDR1 and CDR2 are ENHRY and SYGVKD. Trimming pared 6 bases from V and 3 bases from J, leaving 8 bases between. CDR3 nucleotide sequence: TGTGCCATCAGCTCAGGGGACTATGGCTACACCTTC. Its protein is CAISSGDYGYTF.

This clone was observed a single time. The chain uses TRBV5-1 and TRBJ2-2; tentatively, D is TRBD2 (5 bases). Trimming shortened V by 1 base and J by 5 bases, and 15 bases separated the two germline ends. Germline loops: CDR1 SGHRS, CDR2 YFSETQ. This CDR3 comprises 16 residues. This CDR3 reads CASSLQSHSGTGELFF. CDR3 in DNA: TGCGCCAGCAGCTTGCAGTCCCACTCGGGAACCGGGGAGCTGTTTTTT.

This chain uses TRBV14 with TRBJ1-2; D uncertain. The CDR3 spans 15 residues. CDR1 SGHDN and CDR2 FVKESK come from the germline V gene. Trimming removed 0 bases at V and 8 bases at J, with 16 bases between. CDR3 sequence (DNA): TGTGCCAGCAGCCAAGATCTCCGCGGGGTGTCGGGCTACACCTTC. It specifies CASSQDLRGVSGYTF.